This is a list of T cell receptor beta chains from one sample in a study of Ad26.COV2.S vaccination and SARS-CoV-2 variants. Clones were sequenced by immunoSEQ multiplex PCR, and TCRdb holds only the in-frame ones, with some missing. This sample has 300,000 to 400,000 clones; about 87% occur once, and the top ten carry around 6.6%. The starting material was peripheral blood, obtained in a trial of Ad26.COV2.S vaccine versus placebo. These receptors were collected from a person between 18 and 59 years old who received the Ad26.COV2.S COVID-19 vaccine or a placebo. Both conserved end residues are part of each CDR3. Fields, in order: CDR3 DNA, CDR3 protein, D gene, V gene, J gene, clone size. D genes are given only for firm matches. Rows give clone size only sometimes, using once, few, many, or a class for an expanded clone.

TGTGCCAGCAGCCGGACAGGGGCGCACGAGCAGTACTTC	CASSRTGAHEQYF	TRBD1	TRBV4-2	TRBJ2-7	NA
TGTGCCAGCAGCCGCGTCTCCGGGGATCTCTACAATGAGCAGTTCTTC	CASSRVSGDLYNEQFF	NA	TRBV3-1/TRBV3-2	TRBJ2-1	NA
TGTGCCGGCTCTCAGGGACTACCTGCCGGAGATACGCAGTATTTT	CAGSQGLPAGDTQYF	TRBD2	TRBV6-5	TRBJ2-3	NA
TGTGCCAGCAGCCGGGCCCGGGGCTATGGCTACACCTTC	CASSRARGYGYTF	NA	TRBV7-8	TRBJ1-2	NA
TGTGCCAGCAGGATTGGGGGCACGCAGTACGAGCAGTACTTC	CASRIGGTQYEQYF	NA	TRBV6-5	TRBJ2-7	NA
TGTGCCAGCTCGCTGGGGGGGCTAGGCTACGAGCAGTACTTC	CASSLGGLGYEQYF	NA	TRBV18	TRBJ2-7	NA
TGTGCCAGCAGACCAGGACAGACCTACACTGAAGCTTTCTTT	CASRPGQTYTEAFF	NA	TRBV5-6	TRBJ1-1	once
TGTGCCAGCTCACCACCCTACAGGGGTTGGGAGACCCAGTACTTC	CASSPPYRGWETQYF	TRBD1	TRBV18	TRBJ2-5	NA
TGTGCCAGTAGTATAGACGGACAGACTGGTAAGAACACTGAAGCTTTCTTT	CASSIDGQTGKNTEAFF	NA	TRBV19	TRBJ1-1	NA
TGTGCCAGCAGCTCAGGGGACAGCACTTCTAATGAAAAACTGTTTTTT	CASSSGDSTSNEKLFF	TRBD1	TRBV11-1	TRBJ1-4	NA
TGTGCCAGCAGCCCTAGGGGAGGACAGGGCGCCCACGAGCAGTACTTC	CASSPRGGQGAHEQYF	TRBD1	TRBV7-2	TRBJ2-7	NA
TGTGCCAGCAGTTCCGGGGGATCCAACACTGGCTACACCTTC	CASSSGGSNTGYTF	NA	TRBV6-2/TRBV6-3	TRBJ1-2	NA
TGTGCCAGCAGTTTGACAGGGGAGGGCCAGCCCCAGCATTTT	CASSLTGEGQPQHF	TRBD1	TRBV6-5	TRBJ1-5	NA
TGTGCCAGCCTTGCGAGCCGGACTGAAGCTTTCTTT	CASLASRTEAFF	NA	TRBV28	TRBJ1-1	NA
TGTGCCAGCAGCCAAGATAGGGCCCCGGGGACTAATGAAAAACTGTTTTTT	CASSQDRAPGTNEKLFF	NA	TRBV14	TRBJ1-4	NA
TGTGCCAGCAGCCAAGTCAGAGGGGGTTGGGCTGAAGCTTTCTTT	CASSQVRGGWAEAFF	NA	TRBV14	TRBJ1-1	NA
TGTGCCAGCAGCTTAGGGACTAGCGGCCCACCAAATGAGCAGTTCTTC	CASSLGTSGPPNEQFF	TRBD2	TRBV7-6	TRBJ2-1	once
TGTGCCAGCCAAGAGGGCACTGGAAACACCATATATTTT	CASQEGTGNTIYF	NA	TRBV6-5	TRBJ1-3	NA
TGTGCCAGCAGTGAAAGAGGCCAGTCGGATGGCTACACCTTC	CASSERGQSDGYTF	NA	TRBV6-1	TRBJ1-2	NA
TGCGCCAGCAGCCAAGGAATTACAACTTCTTACGAGCAGTACTTC	CASSQGITTSYEQYF	NA	TRBV4-3	TRBJ2-7	NA
TGCGCCAGCAGACCCGACAGGGCCTCCTACGAGCAGTACTTC	CASRPDRASYEQYF	TRBD1	TRBV4-1	TRBJ2-7	NA
TGCGCCAGCAGCCAAGAAGGGATCCGGGGGGAGCAGTACTTC	CASSQEGIRGEQYF	NA	TRBV4-3	TRBJ2-7	NA
TGCGCCAGCAGCCCTTCCCACAGTTTTCTCAATGAGCAGTTCTTC	CASSPSHSFLNEQFF	NA	TRBV4-1	TRBJ2-1	NA
TGTGCCTGGAGTAATGGGGGAGGCACAGATACGCAGTATTTT	CAWSNGGGTDTQYF	NA	TRBV30	TRBJ2-3	NA
TGTGCCAGCAGTTTATCCCTTCTAGCGGAACGCACAGATACGCAGTATTTT	CASSLSLLAERTDTQYF	TRBD2	TRBV28	TRBJ2-3	few
TGTGCCAGCAGCTTAAACGCAGGGGGCGGCAAGCAGTACTTC	CASSLNAGGGKQYF	TRBD1	TRBV7-3	TRBJ2-7	NA
TGTGCCAGCAGCCAAGTAGCAGGGTTAGCAACTAATGAAAAACTGTTTTTT	CASSQVAGLATNEKLFF	NA	TRBV4-2	TRBJ1-4	NA
TGTGCCAGCAGACACACGACAGGGAGTACCTATGGCTACACCTTC	CASRHTTGSTYGYTF	TRBD1	TRBV5-8	TRBJ1-2	NA
TGCGCCAGCACGATCTCCTACAATGAGCAGTTCTTC	CASTISYNEQFF	NA	TRBV5-1	TRBJ2-1	once
TGTGCCAGCAGCCCCGGCAGGGGGCGAGGGGAGACCCAGTACTTC	CASSPGRGRGETQYF	TRBD1	TRBV7-2	TRBJ2-5	NA
TGCGCCAGCAGCGCAGAGGGGCCGGGACACCCGAGCTCTGGAAACACCATATATTTT	CASSAEGPGHPSSGNTIYF	NA	TRBV5-1	TRBJ1-3	few
TGTGCCAGCAGTTTACATGGGGGTAAATCGAACTACGAGCAGTACTTC	CASSLHGGKSNYEQYF	NA	TRBV28	TRBJ2-7	NA
TGTGCCAGCAGCTTGGGACAGGGGAGCTCCTACAATGAGCAGTTCTTC	CASSLGQGSSYNEQFF	TRBD1	TRBV7-8	TRBJ2-1	NA
TGCGCCAGCAGCCTTAACAGGGGGCAAAACTATGGCTACACCTTC	CASSLNRGQNYGYTF	TRBD1	TRBV4-1	TRBJ1-2	NA
TGTGCCAGCAGCCAACCGGGACAACTAATCGCTGAAGCTTTCTTT	CASSQPGQLIAEAFF	NA	TRBV3-1/TRBV3-2	TRBJ1-1	NA
TGTGCCAGTAGCTTTGAGTCTTACTACAATGAGCAGTTCTTC	CASSFESYYNEQFF	NA	TRBV19	TRBJ2-1	NA
TGTGCCTGGATTTCCGAACTAGCGGGAGCCTACAATGAGCAGTTCTTC	CAWISELAGAYNEQFF	TRBD2	TRBV30	TRBJ2-1	NA
TGCGCCAGCAGCCGACTAACTAGCGTTGACACCGGGGAGCTGTTTTTT	CASSRLTSVDTGELFF	TRBD2	TRBV5-1	TRBJ2-2	once
TGTGCCAGCAGTTACTTGCAGGGGGGAGATACGCAGTATTTT	CASSYLQGGDTQYF	NA	TRBV6-6	TRBJ2-3	NA